This T cell receptor (beta chain) was identified in a study of cytomegalovirus exposure and HLA in healthy donors (dated by TCRdb to the late 2010s). About the study as a whole: According to an earlier analysis of 587 of the donors, 150 million to 200 million T cells yielded 117 million unique TCR beta sequences and 276 Gb of sequence data. Both class I and class II loci were covered by HLA typing, at four-digit resolution. An early release covering around 630 HLA-typed donors comprised 250 to 350 gigabases of sequencing data and 85 million or so unique TCR sequences. A later analysis re-analyzed previously published TCR beta repertoires from roughly 600 donors and added high-resolution HLA genotyping to study TCR occurrence patterns. All discovery cohort repertoires had been generated using a single sequencing platform. The study profiled the T cell repertoires of approximately 700 subjects by immunosequencing and related them to cytomegalovirus serostatus. An earlier analysis of more than 450 of the donors used high-throughput TCR beta sequencing to judge whether each TCR beta V gene segment behaved as functional or pseudogenic. Of the roughly 400 genotyped donors, roughly 80% fell in the genetic ancestry cluster associated with self-reported Caucasian donors. On average, around 240,000 unique TCR beta nucleotide sequences were sequenced per donor among a few hundred genotyped donors of the cohort, with 15% to 20% of those sequences being non-productive. About five DR-DQ haplotypes were handled as single units for association and clustering because linkage in the cohort was strong. A later genetic analysis used genome-wide SNP genotypes for about 65% of the 666 donors, treating that subset as a discovery cohort. The number of donors typed differed by locus, with 629-630 for A, B, C, DRB1 and DQB1, roughly 520 for DQA1, 600 to 610 for DPA1, and approximately 470 for DPB1. To predict cytomegalovirus infection status, the study combined high-throughput TCR immunosequencing, statistical association of individual TCRs with disease status, and machine learning. Along with the roughly 700-subject first cohort, a separate validation cohort of around 110 different subjects was used. Rather than using new phenotypic data, the later analysis identified candidate immune exposures from TCR beta sequences and from how often those sequences occurred across donors. Alongside the repertoire data, information on donor age, sex, ethnicity and CMV serostatus was compiled. The study aimed to test whether cataloging public T cell receptors could reveal signatures of past pathogen exposure.

About this clone: Its antigen is currently not known. No qualities accompany the bases; no much larger clone lies one base away.

V is shortened by 0 bases, J by 0 bases, and the region joining them spans 16 bases. The CDR3, from cysteine to phenylalanine, totals 18 residues. The CDR3 DNA has 54 bases and is translated from base 1. CDR1 and CDR2, looked up from the germline V gene (reference sequence), are SEHNR and FQNEAQ. Study-wide findings and limitations: Broadly in line with IMGT annotations, most TCR beta V segments showed up in productive rearrangements about 87% or about 30% of the time in an earlier analysis of 587 of the donors. According to a later analysis, parvovirus B19, influenza, CMV and Epstein-Barr virus appeared linked to several top co-occurrence clusters. CMV serostatus was the only immune exposure information available for the cohort. Most CMV-associated TCR beta chains appeared to be HLA-restricted in a later analysis, and the HLA associations seemed to be driven largely by CMV exposure. Three of the identified cytomegalovirus-associated TCR beta chains were confirmed in vitro to be specific for cytomegalovirus antigens. Correlated functional status among segregating V segments might be attributable to linkage disequilibrium, but an unknown experimental factor could not be ruled out. The sequencing pipeline was judged likely to have produced a cluster of highly shared sequence variants as a technical artifact. In a later genetic analysis, a missense DCLRE1C variant was associated with V-gene and J-gene trimming of TCR beta chains, and the association was replicated in an independent cohort. In a later genetic analysis, fewer N-insertions in productive TCRs were reported among donors in an Asian-associated ancestry cluster than the approximately 710-donor mean. Because counts were too low, about 18 rarely observed V segments, including chromosome 9 orphons, were excluded from the earlier analysis of several hundred of the donors. Specific HLA alleles were associated with 15,000 to 20,000 TCR beta sequences at a false discovery rate of 0.05 in a later analysis. The authors suggested that the approach could potentially be extended to other disease states and immunological phenotypes. The study gave a list of around 170 TCR beta chains associated with cytomegalovirus. When HLA alleles, especially DR and DQ, strongly co-occurred, attributing TCR associations to individual alleles was difficult. Most TCR sequences were seen in very few donors, while some public TCRs were found in many individuals. In both the original and validation cohorts, the classifier was reported to diagnose cytomegalovirus status with high specificity and sensitivity. Roughly uniform sequencing depth across donors was assumed in presence/absence analyses, although this assumption may not hold. In a later analysis, HLA-associated TCR beta chains were found to be more clonally expanded and to have lower generation probabilities than equally common non-associated chains. A further reported finding was that TCR beta sequences accurately predicted the HLA-A and HLA-B alleles for most subjects in the first cohort. Because HLA typing was unavailable for some donors at each locus, only the typed subset was used in association tests. Some IMGT-functional V segments, including TRBV6-2 and TRBV6-3, could not be distinguished by the 87-base-pair reads and were therefore excluded. The cohort was sequenced for TCR beta chains only, and without alpha or paired-chain data the features that could be detected were limited. According to a later analysis, TCR association rates differed among HLA loci, with DRB1 alleles showing the most associated TCRs and HLA-C alleles showing the fewest.

The cohort consisted of hundreds of healthy bone marrow donors. At the time of sampling, all cohort members were nominally healthy, though unrecorded immune exposures were likely present. The donor tested CMV seropositive and was one of the 289 seropositive cohort members. Every donor gave a peripheral blood sample, and the peripheral blood mononuclear cells from that sample were used for TCR beta sequencing. Genomic DNA extraction from the blood cell samples was performed with the Qiagen DNeasy Blood Extraction Kit. Library method: the immunoSEQ multiplex PCR assay. For the multiplex PCR, a mixture combining 60 forward primers for TCR Vbeta segments and 13 reverse primers for TCR Jbeta segments was used. The CDR3 region of rearranged TCR beta genes was amplified from genomic DNA by a multiplex PCR assay. Amplified TCR beta libraries were sequenced as 87-base-pair reads on the Illumina HiSeq System. From the authors' description of their analysis: A later analysis tallied around 87 million unique TCR beta chains across the 650 to 750 repertoires, and around 9.9 million of those chains were shared by two or more donors. Raw reads were error-corrected and collapsed into unique sequences with a nearest-neighbor algorithm that merged closely related sequences to remove PCR and sequencing errors. V, D and J gene segments were assigned by aligning CDR3 sequences to IMGT reference sequences. For a sequence to be retained, a match of at least six nucleotides was required to both a V gene segment and a J gene segment. A rearrangement counted as productive if the CDR3 had no stop codons and remained in frame with V and J, and every other rearrangement counted as non-productive. Following IMGT convention, CDR3 was defined as the stretch from the second conserved V-encoded cysteine to the conserved J-encoded phenylalanine. The earlier analysis of 587 of the donors excluded sequences that lacked an unambiguous match to a single V gene segment. In an earlier analysis of around 590 of the donors, a V segment was called functional when productive rearrangements were above 56.7%, and segregating when the standard deviation between donors exceeded 5%. To diagnose cytomegalovirus status from the catalog of TCR beta chain sequences, a statistical classification framework was built. V and J gene assignment, in a later analysis, came from comparing TCR nucleotide sequences with IMGT/GENE-DB human TR gene sequences. Using the TCRdist pipeline, a later analysis assigned CDR3 sequences along with most-parsimonious VDJ recombination scenarios. In a later analysis, each TCR beta chain was defined by its CDR3 amino acid sequence together with its V-gene family, and reads without a unique V-gene family were excluded. As a way to deal with suspected cross-contamination and a sequencing artifact, a later analysis dropped 500 to 700 nucleotide sequences that were highly shared and had low generation probability. A later analysis calculated a clonal expansion index for each public chain from normalized within-repertoire ranks of inferred template counts. A later analysis computed generation probabilities with a VDJ recombination model fitted to out-of-frame rearrangements, and checked the results against IGoR. A later analysis scored TCR-TCR, TCR-HLA and TCR-CMV co-occurrence with hypergeometric tests, applying a repertoire-size bias correction to TCR pairs. A later analysis estimated false discovery rates by permuting HLA or CMV assignments 20 times. In a later analysis, co-occurring TCRs were grouped using DBSCAN, with TCRdist sequence similarity added in when clustering inside HLA-allele-positive subsets. Co-occurrence clustering excluded repertoires with fewer than 30,000 or more than 120,000 public chains, plus five with anomalous nucleotide sharing. As stored in TCRdb, this immuneACCESS dataset retains in-frame rearrangements with V and J assigned. A fraction of the clones does not appear; measured against another copy, unresolved V genes explain less than half of the discrepancy, and the remainder lacks a known reason. From that table come the V and J calls and clone size; the DNA was used to work out D and trimming. In this sample the table shows 80,000 to 130,000 clones, around three quarters of which occur a single time. The top ten clones comprise 4% of the sample.

The receptor comes from a woman between 45 and 60 years old in good health and CMV-seropositive. The rearranged segments are TRBV7-9 and TRBJ2-3; tentative D gene TRBD1, with 5 bases matching. Sequencing was performed on PBMCs. The DNA is TGTGCCAGCAGCTTAGCTTGGCAGACAGAATATAGCACAGATACGCAGTATTTT. This sequence encodes CASSLAWQTEYSTDTQYF.